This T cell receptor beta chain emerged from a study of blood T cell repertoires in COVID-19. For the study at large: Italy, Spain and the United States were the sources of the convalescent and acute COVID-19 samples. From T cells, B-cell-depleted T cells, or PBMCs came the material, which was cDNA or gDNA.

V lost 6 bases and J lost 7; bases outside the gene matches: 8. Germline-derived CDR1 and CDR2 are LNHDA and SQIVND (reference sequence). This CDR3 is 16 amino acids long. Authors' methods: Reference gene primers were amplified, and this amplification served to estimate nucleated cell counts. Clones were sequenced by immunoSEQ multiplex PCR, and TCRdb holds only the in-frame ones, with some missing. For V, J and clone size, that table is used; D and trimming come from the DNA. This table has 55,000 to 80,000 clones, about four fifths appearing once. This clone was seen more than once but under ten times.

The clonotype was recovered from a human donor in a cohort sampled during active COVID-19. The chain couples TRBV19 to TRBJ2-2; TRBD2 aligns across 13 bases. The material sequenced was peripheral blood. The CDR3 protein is CASRTSGGSRFGELFF. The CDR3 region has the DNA TGTGCCAGTAGGACTAGCGGGGGGTCCAGGTTCGGGGAGCTGTTTTTT.